The sequence of this T cell receptor beta chain was determined in a study of blood T cell repertoires in COVID-19. How the authors handled the data: Estimation of nucleated cell counts relied on the amplification of reference gene primers. TCRdb keeps only in-frame clones here, not all; method: immunoSEQ multiplex PCR. Clone size and the V and J calls come from that table; the DNA yielded D and trimming. The table shows fewer than 350,000 clones, with about 86% occurring only once. The CDR3 length is 15 residues. Germline CDR1 SGHTA, CDR2 FQGTGA. Trimming took 2 bases from V and 4 from J; bases not matched to a gene: 5.

The chain has TRBV7-3 and TRBJ2-1; 7 bases line up with TRBD1. This receptor was taken from a woman aged 60 to 75 with active or convalescent COVID-19. Sequenced input: peripheral blood. The CDR3 region is CASSLATGFYNEQFF. CDR3 in DNA: TGTGCCAGCAGCTTAGCGACAGGGTTTTACAATGAGCAGTTCTTC.